Shown below are 22 T cell receptor beta chains from a single sample sequenced in a study of blood T cell repertoires in COVID-19. Some clones are missing from TCRdb's copy, which holds only in-frame ones; the method was immunoSEQ multiplex PCR. The sample holds more than 85,000 clones; roughly 82% are singletons and the top ten take 7.9%. The specimen sequenced was peripheral blood. All receptors derive from an elderly woman with active or convalescent COVID-19.

The rearrangement joins TRBV7-2 to TRBJ2-5; the D gene is possibly TRBD2 (6 bases). This CDR3 comprises 15 residues. V lost 1 base to trimming and J lost 2 bases, with 11 bases between them. Germline values: CDR1 SGHTA, CDR2 FQGNSA. The DNA for the CDR3 is TGTGCCAGCAGCTTAGAATATCTAGCGCAAGAGACCCAGTACTTC. Its translation is CASSLEYLAQETQYF.

V and J are TRBV2 and TRBJ1-1; D remains ambiguous. The germline gives CDR1 SNHLY, CDR2 FYNNEI. V lost 5 bases to trimming and J lost 1 base, with 8 bases between them. The CDR3 totals 13 residues. The CDR3 DNA reads as TGTGCCAGCAGTTTACACGAGAACACTGAAGCTTTCTTT. It codes for CASSLHENTEAFF.

This chain joins TRBV24-1 and TRBJ1-5; D ambiguous. This CDR3 is 12 amino acids long. The germline CDR1 and CDR2 sequences are KGHDR and SFDVKD. The V end was cut by 3 bases, the J end by 9 bases, with 8 bases between. CDR3 sequence reads: CATSDNERPQHF. The DNA of the CDR3 is TGTGCCACCAGTGATAATGAGCGGCCCCAGCATTTT.

V is TRBV10-2 and J is TRBJ1-1; perhaps TRBD1 as D (6 bases). The V end was cut by 8 bases, the J end by 6 bases, with 13 bases between. This CDR3 region has 12 residues. The V gene's germline CDR1 is WSHSY and CDR2 SAAADI. The CDR3 is CASGTGSAEAFF. CDR3 coding DNA: TGCGCCAGCGGAACAGGGAGCGCTGAAGCTTTCTTT.

This chain links TRBV5-1 with TRBJ2-1; 7 positions match TRBD2. The CDR3 runs 19 residues. The germline V gene has CDR1 SGHRS and CDR2 YFSETQ. The ends lost 6 bases at V and 0 bases at J; junction bases unmatched: 18. The CDR3, as DNA: TGCGCCAGCACCCTAGGTATGTCTAGCGGAAAGAGCTCCTACAATGAGCAGTTCTTC. Translating it yields CASTLGMSSGKSSYNEQFF.

This sequence joins TRBV10-3 and TRBJ1-5, with a weak D call TRBD1 (5 bases). This CDR3 contains 16 residues. Germline CDR1 is ENHRY and CDR2 is SYGVKD. V shed 0 bases and J shed 0 bases, with 9 bases lying between them. Here the CDR3 DNA reads TGTGCCATCAGTGAGTCGGGGGGGAGTAGCAATCAGCCCCAGCATTTT. The encoded protein is CAISESGGSSNQPQHF.

This clone occurred a few times. The chain carries TRBV5-1 and TRBJ1-5; D may be TRBD1 (6 bases). The CDR3 length is 16 residues. Trimming pared 0 bases from V and 0 bases from J, leaving 10 bases between. From germline, CDR1 is SGHRS and CDR2 YFSETQ. Here the CDR3 reads CASSLGAGASNQPQHF. The DNA for the CDR3 is TGCGCCAGCAGCTTGGGCGCAGGGGCTAGCAATCAGCCCCAGCATTTT.

Worth noting for this clone: One end of the junction does not line up with germline, which may come from a read error. The chain recombines TRBV28 with TRBJ2-7, with D perhaps TRBD2 (5 bases). There are 14 residues in the CDR3. The germline V gene has CDR1 MDHEN and CDR2 SYDVKM. The chain's CDR3 is CASGFAGTTYEQYF. The DNA of the CDR3 is TGTGCCAGCGGTTTTGCGGGTACTACCTACGAGCAGTACTTC.

The chain employs TRBV5-8 and TRBJ2-3; no clear D gene. The CDR3 loop spans 16 amino acids. Germline values: CDR1 SGHTS, CDR2 YDEGEE. Trimming stripped 7 bases from V and 0 bases from J, with 18 bases between. CDR3 sequence: CASPSMPGASTDTQYF. The CDR3 nucleotides are TGTGCCAGCCCCTCGATGCCGGGTGCTAGCACAGATACGCAGTATTTT.

The J gene is TRBJ1-2, the V gene TRBV19, with TRBD1 identical over 8 bases. This CDR3 is 15 amino acids long. Germline V lookup: CDR1 LNHDA, CDR2 SQIVND (reference sequence). V shed 5 bases and J 0 bases; nucleotides not matched to a gene: 5. The CDR3 reads CASSPGTGSNYGYTF. The CDR3 coding sequence is TGTGCCAGTAGTCCGGGGACAGGTTCTAACTATGGCTACACCTTC.

J is TRBJ2-7 and V is TRBV18; 7 bases match TRBD1. V gave up 5 bases and J gave up 2 bases; unmatched junction bases: 6. The CDR3 runs 14 residues. Germline CDR1 and CDR2: KGHSH and LQKENI. CDR3 sequence reads: CASSLGTEAYEQYF. CDR3 sequence (DNA): TGTGCCAGCTCATTAGGGACAGAGGCCTACGAGCAGTACTTC.

A single count supports this clone. V is TRBV27 and J is TRBJ2-3; a weak D match, TRBD2 (6 bases). The CDR3 spans 15 residues. Between the trimmed V and J ends, which lost 2 bases and 6 bases, there was a span of 15 bases. Germline V gene sequence: CDR1 MNHEY, CDR2 SMNVEV (reference sequence). CDR3 bases: TGTGCCAGCAGTTTAGGGGGGACTCCCAGGGATACGCAGTATTTT. Amino acid sequence: CASSLGGTPRDTQYF.

This clone was picked up one time. The chain employs TRBV5-6 and TRBJ2-3; D gene ambiguous. Between the trimmed V and J ends, which lost 4 bases and 1 base, there was a span of 7 bases. The V gene's germline CDR1 is SGHDT and CDR2 YYEEEE. The CDR3 covers 13 residues. CDR3 sequence reads: CASSAWRTDTQYF. The DNA for the CDR3 is TGTGCCAGCAGCGCATGGCGCACAGATACGCAGTATTTT.

A single count supports this clone. This chain joins TRBV6-1 and TRBJ2-7; 7 bases agree with TRBD1. CDR3 length: 14 residues. Per the germline V gene, CDR1 is MNHNS and CDR2 is SASEGT. The junction had 4 bases not matched to a gene; V was cut back by 1 base and J by 4 bases. The CDR3 DNA follows: TGTGCCAGCAGTGAAGTATGGGACAGATACGAGCAGTACTTC. It encodes CASSEVWDRYEQYF.

This clone was observed once. The chain has TRBV15 and TRBJ2-7; 7 nucleotides match TRBD2. V trimming: 5 bases; J trimming: 5 bases; junction bases outside the gene matches: 9. CDR1 and CDR2 from the germline V gene are LNHNV and YYDKDF (reference sequence). The CDR3 is 14 residues long. DNA for the CDR3: TGTGCCACCAGCTCGGGCGGGAGTTTCGACGAGCAGTACTTC. Its translation is CATSSGGSFDEQYF.

In its sample, this clone was seen once. The chain couples TRBV28 to TRBJ1-4; D is ambiguous. Germline assignment: CDR1 MDHEN and CDR2 SYDVKM. The germline V and J ends were trimmed by 7 bases and 0 bases, with 3 bases remaining between them. This CDR3 contains 12 residues. The CDR3 loop is CASTTTNEKLFF. In DNA form, the CDR3 reads TGTGCCAGCACCACAACTAATGAAAAACTGTTTTTT.

In this sample, this clone turned up once. This chain joins TRBV2 and TRBJ2-5, with a tentative D call TRBD1 (5 bases). CDR1 is SNHLY and CDR2 is FYNNEI in the germline V gene. The CDR3 has 14 residues. The V and J ends lost 6 bases and 0 bases respectively, with 11 bases between them. The chain's CDR3 is CASSATDYQETQYF. The CDR3 region has the DNA TGTGCCAGCAGCGCGACAGACTACCAAGAGACCCAGTACTTC. The full variable domain, in which reference TRBV2 and TRBJ2-5 provide the parts outside the CDR3, is EPEVTQTPSHQVTQMGQEVILRCVPISNHLYFYWYRQILGQKVEFLVSFYNNEISEKSEIFDDQFSVERPDGSNFTLKIRSTKLEDSAMYFCASSATDYQETQYFGPGTRLLVL.

The rearrangement uses TRBV18 and TRBJ2-1; perhaps TRBD1 as D (7 bases). Trimming cost V 3 bases and J 3 bases, with 12 bases left between them. The V gene's germline CDR1 is KGHSH and CDR2 LQKENI. The CDR3 totals 15 residues. The CDR3 sequence: CASSPWQGGYNEQFF. CDR3 coding DNA: TGTGCCAGCTCACCTTGGCAGGGGGGCTACAATGAGCAGTTCTTC.

The chain combines TRBV28 with TRBJ2-2, with 12 bases fitting TRBD2. V lost 5 bases and J lost 6; bases outside the gene matches: 10. CDR1 and CDR2 from the germline V gene are MDHEN and SYDVKM. This CDR3 is built from 17 residues. The CDR3 sequence is CASSLLTSGRKPGELFF. In DNA form, the CDR3 reads TGTGCCAGCAGTCTTCTGACTAGCGGGAGAAAACCCGGGGAGCTGTTTTTT.

The CDR3 loop is CARGQGNTEAFF. In DNA form, the CDR3 reads TGTGCCAGGGGACAGGGGAACACTGAAGCTTTCTTT. The V call is TRBV2, the J call TRBJ1-1; TRBD1 aligns across 9 bases. Unmatched junction bases numbered 0, after V lost 9 bases and J lost 1 base. This CDR3 has 12 residues. The germline V gene encodes CDR1 SNHLY and CDR2 FYNNEI. Together with reference TRBV2 and TRBJ1-1, the CDR3 gives the full variable domain: EPEVTQTPSHQVTQMGQEVILRCVPISNHLYFYWYRQILGQKVEFLVSFYNNEISEKSEIFDDQFSVERPDGSNFTLKIRSTKLEDSAMYFCARGQGNTEAFFGQGTRLTVV.

The genes are TRBV7-9 and TRBJ2-5; D is possibly TRBD1 (7 bases). With 6 bases removed from V and 0 bases from J, the gap between germline ends came to 11 bases. Per the germline V gene, CDR1 is SEHNR and CDR2 is FQNEAQ (reference sequence). The CDR3 runs 14 residues. The CDR3 loop reads CASRGGTDQETQYF. In nucleotides, the CDR3 is TGTGCCAGCAGGGGCGGGACAGACCAAGAGACCCAGTACTTC.

The chain carries TRBV25-1 and TRBJ2-1; TRBD2 aligns across 11 bases. The CDR3 sequence is 14 residues long. Per the germline V gene, CDR1 is MGHDK and CDR2 is SYGVNS. V lost 6 bases and J lost 3; bases outside the gene matches: 1. Written as DNA, the CDR3 is TGTGCCAGCAGCACTAGCGGGAGCTACAATGAGCAGTTCTTC. Protein product: CASSTSGSYNEQFF.